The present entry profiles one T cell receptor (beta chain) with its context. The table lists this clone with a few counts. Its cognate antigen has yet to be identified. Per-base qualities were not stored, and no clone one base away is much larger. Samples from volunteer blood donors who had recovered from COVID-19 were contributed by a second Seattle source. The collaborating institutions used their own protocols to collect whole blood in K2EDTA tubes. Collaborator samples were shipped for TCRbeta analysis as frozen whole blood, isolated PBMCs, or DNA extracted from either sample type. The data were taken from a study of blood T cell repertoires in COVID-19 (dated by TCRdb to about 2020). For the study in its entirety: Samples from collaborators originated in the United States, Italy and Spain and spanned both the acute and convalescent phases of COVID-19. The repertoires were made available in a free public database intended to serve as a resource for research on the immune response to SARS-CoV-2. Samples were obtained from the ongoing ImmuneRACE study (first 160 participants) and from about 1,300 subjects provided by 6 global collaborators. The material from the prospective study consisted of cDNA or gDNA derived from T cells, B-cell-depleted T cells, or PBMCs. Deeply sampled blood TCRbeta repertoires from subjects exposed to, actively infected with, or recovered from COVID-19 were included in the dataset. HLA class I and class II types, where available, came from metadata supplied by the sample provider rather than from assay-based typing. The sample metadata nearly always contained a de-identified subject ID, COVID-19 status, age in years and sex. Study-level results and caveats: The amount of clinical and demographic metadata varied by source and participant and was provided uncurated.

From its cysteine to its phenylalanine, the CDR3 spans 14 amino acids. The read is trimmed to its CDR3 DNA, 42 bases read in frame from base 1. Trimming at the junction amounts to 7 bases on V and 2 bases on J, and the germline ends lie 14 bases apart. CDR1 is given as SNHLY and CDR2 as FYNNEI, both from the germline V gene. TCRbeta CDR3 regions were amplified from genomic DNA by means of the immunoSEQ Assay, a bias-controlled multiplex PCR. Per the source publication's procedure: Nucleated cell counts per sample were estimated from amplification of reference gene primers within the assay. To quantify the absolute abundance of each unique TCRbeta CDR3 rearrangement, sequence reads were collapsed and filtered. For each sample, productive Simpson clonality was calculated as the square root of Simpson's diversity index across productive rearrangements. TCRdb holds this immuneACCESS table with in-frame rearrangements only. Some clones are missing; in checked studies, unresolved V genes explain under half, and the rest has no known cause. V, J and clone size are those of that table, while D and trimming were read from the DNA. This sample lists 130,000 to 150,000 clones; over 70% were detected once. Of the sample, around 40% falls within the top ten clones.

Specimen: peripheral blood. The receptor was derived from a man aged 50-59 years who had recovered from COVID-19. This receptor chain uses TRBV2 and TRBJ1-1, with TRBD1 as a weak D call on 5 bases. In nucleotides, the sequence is TGTGCCAGCACCATAGACAGAGTCAACACTGAAGCTTTCTTT. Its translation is CASTIDRVNTEAFF.